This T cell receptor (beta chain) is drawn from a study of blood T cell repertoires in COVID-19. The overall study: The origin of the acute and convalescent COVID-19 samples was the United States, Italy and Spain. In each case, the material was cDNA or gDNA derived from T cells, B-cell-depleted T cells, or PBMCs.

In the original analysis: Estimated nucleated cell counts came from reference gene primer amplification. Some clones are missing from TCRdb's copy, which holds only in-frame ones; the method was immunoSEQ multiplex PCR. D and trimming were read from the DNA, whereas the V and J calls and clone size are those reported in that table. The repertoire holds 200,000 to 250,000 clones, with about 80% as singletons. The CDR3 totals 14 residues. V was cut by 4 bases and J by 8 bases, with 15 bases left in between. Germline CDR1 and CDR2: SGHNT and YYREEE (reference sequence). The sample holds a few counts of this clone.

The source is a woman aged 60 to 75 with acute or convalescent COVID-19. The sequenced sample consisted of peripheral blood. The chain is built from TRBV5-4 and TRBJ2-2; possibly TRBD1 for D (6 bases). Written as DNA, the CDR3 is TGTGCCAGCAGCCCCCTCCAGGGGATGGGGGAGCTGTTTTTT. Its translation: CASSPLQGMGELFF.